The rows below give T cell receptor beta chains drawn from one sample of a study of T cell responses to AZD1222 COVID-19 vaccine. Assay: immunoSEQ multiplex PCR; the TCRdb copy retains only in-frame clones and omits some. The repertoire includes around 120,000 clones, approximately 90% of them detected once, and approximately 7.9% sits in the top ten. The source was peripheral blood, collected on day 0 of AZD1222 vaccination. These receptor sequences come from an adult in good health. CDR3s leave out the opening cysteine and the closing phenylalanine or tryptophan. Fields, in order: V gene, J gene, CDR3 protein.

TRBV28,TRBJ2-5,ASSSGAAGNFETQY
TRBV6-5,TRBJ2-3,ASSFGSGRAGNTQY
TRBV4-3,TRBJ2-1,ASSQDRKSPNEQF
TRBV5-4,TRBJ2-3,ASHLPGFSTDTQY
TRBV2,TRBJ2-7,ASSELVLSSYEQY
TRBV5-4,TRBJ2-2,ASSLARQGAVGELF
TRBV19,TRBJ1-6,ASRNSAYNSPLH
TRBV18,TRBJ2-5,ASARGTGGQETQY
TRBV15,TRBJ1-1,ATSRDSRHTEAF
TRBV5-4,TRBJ2-3,ASSFGTSILGRNTDTQY
TRBV6-6,TRBJ2-7,ASSRKGQGRNEQY
TRBV11-2,TRBJ2-5,ASSLGPKGETQY
TRBV11-2,TRBJ1-4,ASRRAGTNEKLF
TRBV7-9,TRBJ2-2,ASSLESGPRGYLGELF
TRBV28,TRBJ1-1,ASSFPTTNTEAF
TRBV18,TRBJ1-5,ASSLGQAPGPQH
TRBV4-1,TRBJ2-1,ASSPRLVHNEQF
TRBV5-1,TRBJ1-2,ASSLGQRWDYGYT
TRBV3-1/TRBV3-2,TRBJ2-1,ASSQGLAGQQF
TRBV10-2,TRBJ1-3,ASARGQDGNTIY
TRBV28,TRBJ1-5,ASNTGTGLNQPQH
TRBV7-3,TRBJ1-1,ASSQQGNTEAF
TRBV9,TRBJ2-7,ASSSGLAGAGFYEQY
TRBV5-4,TRBJ2-2,ASSFLAGVTGELF
TRBV3-1/TRBV3-2,TRBJ1-1,ASSQAGVGRNTEAF
TRBV9,TRBJ2-4,ASSVSSLGSIQY
TRBV18,TRBJ1-1,ASSLRGGEAF
TRBV11-2,TRBJ2-1,ASSSRLSGSNEQF